One and the same sample provided the 29 T cell receptor beta chains below, sequenced in a study of CD8 T cells in Susac syndrome. With random hexamers, 0.5 to 1 ug RNA was reverse transcribed. TCRdb recomputed calls from the immunoSEQ multiplex PCR reads with MiXCR, one row per CDR3 protein. The sample has over 150,000 distinct CDR3 sequences, roughly 94% seen once. The material sequenced was CD4+ T cells from PBMCs. The origin of the receptors is a human donor with Susac syndrome.

The CDR3 region is CASSPGSGNTGELFF. In DNA form, the CDR3 reads TGTGCCAGCAGCCCAGGGTCGGGGAACACCGGGGAGCTGTTTTTT. V gene TRBV3-1 combines with J gene TRBJ2-2; D might be TRBD1 (5 bases). CDR1 LGHDT and CDR2 YNNKEL come from the germline V gene (reference sequence). This CDR3 contains 15 residues. The ends were cut back, 4 bases at V and 1 base at J, with 10 bases in the middle.

The J gene is TRBJ1-4, the V gene TRBV18; no reliable D call. The CDR3 loop spans 13 amino acids. Germline V lookup: CDR1 KGHSH, CDR2 LQKENI. V dropped 4 bases and J dropped 5 bases, with 8 bases sitting between them. CDR3 DNA sequence: TGTGCCAGCTCACGAGACGCCAATGAAAAACTGTTTTTT. Translated: CASSRDANEKLFF.

This rearrangement joins TRBV7-9 to TRBJ1-1; D is possibly TRBD1 (5 bases). Trimming left V 5 bases short and J 10 bases short, with 17 bases between. The length of the CDR3 is 13 residues. The germline CDR1 and CDR2 sequences are SEHNR and FQNEAQ (reference sequence). CDR3 region: CASSRPEWGIAFF. CDR3 nucleotides: TGTGCCAGCAGCCGCCCAGAGTGGGGCATAGCTTTCTTT.

The V and J genes are TRBV3-1 and TRBJ2-1, with D possibly called TRBD1 or TRBD2 (5 bases each). The V and J ends lost 4 bases and 4 bases respectively, with 14 bases between them. The germline V gene has CDR1 LGHDT and CDR2 YNNKEL (reference sequence). CDR3 size: 15 residues. In DNA form, the CDR3 reads TGTGCCAGCAGCCGGGCCGCCGGGGCTTACAATGAGCAGTTCTTC. This sequence encodes CASSRAAGAYNEQFF.

The chain is built from TRBV27 and TRBJ2-3; 7 nucleotides line up with TRBD1. The CDR3 consists of 14 residues. Unmatched junction bases numbered 8, after V lost 6 bases and J lost 5 bases. CDR1 is MNHEY and CDR2 is SMNVEV in the germline V gene (reference sequence). The CDR3 DNA reads TGTGCCAGCAGATCCGGGACAGCAGTAGATACGCAGTATTTT. Its protein is CASRSGTAVDTQYF.

The J gene is TRBJ2-6, the V gene TRBV5-6; D gene uncertain. The germline V gene encodes CDR1 SGHDT and CDR2 YYEEEE. V dropped 5 bases and J dropped 3 bases, with 6 bases sitting between them. The CDR3 is made up of 13 amino acids. The CDR3 bases are TGTGCCAGCAGTGGAAGTGGGGCCAACGTCCTGACTTTC. Amino acid sequence: CASSGSGANVLTF.

The V and J genes are TRBV28 and TRBJ2-1, with TRBD2 identical over 7 bases. V lost 5 bases, J lost 0 bases, and 4 bases stayed unmatched. CDR1 is MDHEN, CDR2 SYDVKM, per germline. The CDR3 is 15 amino acids. The CDR3 sequence is CASSARGSSYNEQFF. The CDR3 region has the DNA TGTGCCAGCAGTGCTCGCGGGAGCTCCTACAATGAGCAGTTCTTC.

The rearrangement links TRBV5-1 to TRBJ1-3; 7 bases agree with TRBD1. This CDR3 contains 17 residues. Looked up from germline, CDR1 is SGHRS and CDR2 is YFSETQ. With 4 bases clipped from V and 0 bases from J, the junction kept 10 bases outside the gene matches. In DNA form, the CDR3 reads TGCGCCAGCAGCCTATCCTCGGGACAGAGCTCTGGAAACACCATATATTTT. Amino acid sequence: CASSLSSGQSSGNTIYF.

The rearrangement uses TRBV7-2 and TRBJ2-3; D unresolved. There are 15 residues in the CDR3. CDR1 is SGHTA, CDR2 FQGNSA, per germline. V was trimmed by 1 base and J by 5 bases, leaving 13 bases between them. The CDR3 region has the DNA TGTGCCAGCAGCTTAGTACCGCTTAACGGAGATACGCAGTATTTT. Residues: CASSLVPLNGDTQYF.

The V gene is TRBV9, the J gene TRBJ2-1; 10 positions agree with TRBD2. The V segment lost 0 bases and the J segment 1 base; nucleotides outside the gene matches: 10. Germline V gives CDR1 SGDLS, CDR2 YYNGEE. The CDR3 runs 19 residues. The CDR3 loop is CASSVDGAVAGGSYNEQFF. Written as DNA, the CDR3 is TGTGCCAGCAGCGTAGACGGGGCGGTAGCGGGGGGTTCCTACAATGAGCAGTTCTTC.

The chain combines TRBV9 with TRBJ1-2; 9 bases align to TRBD1. CDR1 and CDR2 (germline): SGDLS, YYNGEE. The V and J ends lost 5 bases and 8 bases, in that order; junction bases with no gene match: 7. This CDR3 is built from 13 residues. In DNA, the CDR3 is TGTGCCAGCAGTGAGAGGACAGGGGAGGGCTACACCTTC. Translated: CASSERTGEGYTF.

This clonotype was recorded only once. This chain uses TRBV30 with TRBJ1-5; D is uncertain. From germline, CDR1 is GTSNPN and CDR2 SVGIG (reference sequence). The CDR3 is 12 residues long. Trimming removed 2 bases from V and 3 bases from J, with 5 bases in between. CDR3 DNA: TGTGCCTGGAGTTGGTTCAATCAGCCCCAGCATTTT. Its protein is CAWSWFNQPQHF.

The V and J genes are TRBV11-2 and TRBJ2-7, with 10 bases lining up with TRBD2. CDR1 is SGHAT, CDR2 FQNNGV, per germline. The CDR3 loop spans 15 amino acids. Trimming at V came to 3 bases and at J to 0 bases, leaving 2 bases not matched to a gene. DNA for the CDR3: TGTGCCAGCAGCTTTAGCGGGGGGCCCTCCTACGAGCAGTACTTC. Translating it yields CASSFSGGPSYEQYF.

This chain connects TRBV11-2 to TRBJ1-1; D unclear. Germline CDR1 SGHAT, CDR2 FQNNGV. The CDR3 is made up of 13 amino acids. The germline V and J ends were trimmed by 2 bases and 1 base, with 5 bases remaining between them. CDR3 region: CASSLIANTEAFF. In nucleotides, the CDR3 is TGTGCCAGCAGCTTAATAGCGAACACTGAAGCTTTCTTT.

The chain uses TRBV20-1 and TRBJ1-1; 8 bases match TRBD1. In germline, CDR1 is DFQATT, CDR2 SNEGSKA (reference sequence). The CDR3 totals 11 residues. CDR3 nucleotide sequence: TGCAGAGCACAGGGGGGCACTGAAGCTTTCTTT. Translating gives CRAQGGTEAFF.

The chain couples TRBV10-3 to TRBJ1-5, with unresolved D. The CDR3 is 13 residues long. CDR1 ENHRY and CDR2 SYGVKD come from the germline V gene. V gave up 4 bases and J gave up 1 base, with 5 bases separating them. CDR3 in amino acids: CAISAASNQPQHF. The CDR3, as DNA: TGTGCCATCAGTGCAGCCAGCAATCAGCCCCAGCATTTT.

The V and J genes are TRBV6-5 and TRBJ2-5; D remains ambiguous. This CDR3 spans 13 amino acids. CDR1 and CDR2 from the germline V gene are MNHEY and SVGAGI. Trimming left V 2 bases short and J 3 bases short, with 7 bases between. CDR3 sequence reads: CASSYNTKETQYF. Here the CDR3 DNA reads TGTGCCAGCAGTTACAATACCAAAGAGACCCAGTACTTC.

The chain recombines TRBV20-1 with TRBJ1-5; 12 bases line up with TRBD1. The CDR3 is 17 residues long. CDR1 DFQATT and CDR2 SNEGSKA come from the germline V gene (reference sequence). V lost 5 bases, J lost 4 bases, and 12 bases stayed unmatched. The CDR3 DNA sequence: TGCAGTGCTTCCAGTGGTGGGACAGGGGGCTCGAATCAGCCCCAGCATTTT. Its translation: CSASSGGTGGSNQPQHF.

The chain links TRBV15 to TRBJ1-2; 7 bases are shared with TRBD1. The CDR3 is 15 residues long. V gave up 0 bases and J gave up 5 bases; unmatched junction bases: 6. Germline V CDR1 and CDR2: LNHNV, YYDKDF (reference sequence). The CDR3 loop reads CATSRDRDRIYGYTF. In DNA form, the CDR3 reads TGTGCCACCAGCAGAGATCGGGACAGAATATATGGCTACACCTTC.

The chain recombines TRBV20-1 with TRBJ2-7; 9 bases align to TRBD2. Looked up from germline, CDR1 is DFQATT and CDR2 is SNEGSKA (reference sequence). CDR3 length: 15 residues. Trimming cost V 6 bases and J 4 bases; bases outside gene matches: 13. CDR3 coding DNA: TGCAGTGCAAAGGGTTGGGTAGCGGGAGTTTACGAGCAGTACTTC. It codes for CSAKGWVAGVYEQYF.

The chain combines TRBV18 with TRBJ1-3; 7 bases line up with TRBD1. The length of the CDR3 is 16 residues. Trimming took 0 bases from V and 2 from J; bases not matched to a gene: 4. Germline V gene data show CDR1 as KGHSH and CDR2 as LQKENI. The CDR3 spells CASSPPTGTAGNTIYF. CDR3 DNA: TGTGCCAGCTCACCACCGACCGGGACAGCTGGAAACACCATATATTTT.

This chain joins TRBV18 and TRBJ2-1, with 8 bases that match TRBD1. The junction had 1 base not matched to a gene; V was cut back by 1 base and J by 5 bases. The germline CDR1 and CDR2 sequences are KGHSH and LQKENI. This CDR3 is 14 amino acids long. CDR3 sequence reads: CASSPQTGDNEQFF. The CDR3 nucleotides read TGTGCCAGCTCACCACAGACAGGGGACAATGAGCAGTTCTTC.

Only one count was recorded for this clonotype. The V and J genes are TRBV7-9 and TRBJ1-2, with D tentatively TRBD1 (5 bases). From germline, CDR1 is SEHNR and CDR2 FQNEAQ (reference sequence). CDR3 size: 15 residues. V was shortened by 0 bases and J by 3 bases, with 11 bases between the two germline ends. The CDR3 sequence: CASSLAGDFYYGYTF. The CDR3 DNA reads TGTGCCAGCAGCTTAGCGGGGGACTTCTACTATGGCTACACCTTC.

The chain joins TRBV4-1 to TRBJ2-2, with D uncertain. Per germline, CDR1 MGHRA and CDR2 YSYEKL. CDR3 length: 15 amino acids. The V end was cut by 1 base, the J end by 6 bases, with 12 bases between. Here the CDR3 DNA reads TGCGCCAGCAGCCAAGTCGGCAGGAAGGCCGGGGAGCTGTTTTTT. Translation gives CASSQVGRKAGELFF.

Notes on this clonotype: One end of the junction is discordant with germline, which a read error may explain. The rearrangement uses TRBV12-3 or TRBV12-4 and TRBJ1-1; weak D call: TRBD1 (6 bases). The CDR3 is 13 residues long. CDR3 nucleotides: TGTGCCAGCAGGCGTAACAGGGTCACTGAGGCTTTCTTT. As protein: CASRRNRVTEAFF.

This clonotype showed up just once. The chain links TRBV9 to TRBJ1-1, with D possibly matching TRBD1 (5 bases). The germline V and J ends were trimmed by 0 bases and 0 bases, with 18 bases remaining between them. The CDR3 totals 18 residues. Germline values: CDR1 SGDLS, CDR2 YYNGEE. The CDR3 spells CASSVGRGFEGVNTEAFF. The CDR3 nucleotides are TGTGCCAGCAGCGTAGGAAGGGGATTTGAGGGAGTGAACACTGAAGCTTTCTTT.

This clonotype was detected a few times. The rearrangement uses TRBV30 and TRBJ2-7, with D tentatively TRBD1 (5 bases). In germline, CDR1 is GTSNPN, CDR2 SVGIG (reference sequence). This CDR3 spans 14 amino acids. V was clipped by 0 bases and J by 0 bases, with 9 bases between them. The CDR3: CAWSVIRASYEQYF. The CDR3 region has the DNA TGTGCCTGGAGTGTTATCAGGGCCTCCTACGAGCAGTACTTC.

The DNA for the CDR3 is TGTGCCAGCTCAACTACAGGGGGCAATCAGCCCCAGCATTTT. Translation gives CASSTTGGNQPQHF. The chain employs TRBV18 and TRBJ1-5; TRBD1 agrees at 7 bases. The ends lost 5 bases at V and 2 bases at J; junction bases unmatched: 3. This CDR3 comprises 14 residues. The germline gives CDR1 KGHSH, CDR2 LQKENI.

This clonotype was seen once. This chain links TRBV12-3 or TRBV12-4 with TRBJ2-1; weak D call: TRBD2 (5 bases). The CDR3 consists of 13 residues. V was shortened by 6 bases and J by 6 bases, with 12 bases between the two germline ends. CDR3 protein: CASSRKAANEQFF. CDR3 in DNA: TGTGCCAGCAGCCGTAAAGCGGCCAATGAGCAGTTCTTC.